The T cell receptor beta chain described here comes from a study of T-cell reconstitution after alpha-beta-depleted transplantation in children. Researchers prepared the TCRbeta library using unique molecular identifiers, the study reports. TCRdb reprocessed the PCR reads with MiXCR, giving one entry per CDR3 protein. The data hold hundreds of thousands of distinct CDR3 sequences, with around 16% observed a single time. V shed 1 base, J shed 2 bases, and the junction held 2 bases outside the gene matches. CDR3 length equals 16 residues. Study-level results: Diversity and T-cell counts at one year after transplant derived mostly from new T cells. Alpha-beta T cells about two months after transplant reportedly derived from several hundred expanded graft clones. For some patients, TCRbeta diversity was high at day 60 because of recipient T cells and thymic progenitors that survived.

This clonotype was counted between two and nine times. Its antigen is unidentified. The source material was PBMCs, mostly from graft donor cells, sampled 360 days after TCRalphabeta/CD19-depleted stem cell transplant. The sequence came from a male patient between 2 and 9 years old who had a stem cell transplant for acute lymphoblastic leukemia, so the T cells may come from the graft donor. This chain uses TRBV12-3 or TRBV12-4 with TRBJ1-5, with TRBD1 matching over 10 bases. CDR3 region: CASSLGQGAGNQPQHF. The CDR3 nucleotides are TGTGCCAGCAGTTTAGGACAGGGGGCAGGCAATCAGCCCCAGCATTTT.